These 20 T cell receptor beta chains were sequenced from one sample in a study of regulatory T cells in long-lasting Graves disease. Relying on iRepertoire HTBI primers and Arm-PCR of CDR3 regions, the team built TCR beta libraries. TCRdb reprocessed the multiplex PCR reads with MiXCR, giving one entry per CDR3 protein. The sample carries fewer than 400,000 distinct CDR3 sequences, under 25% recorded once. Time point here: persistent/refractory GD, antithyroid drugs over 5 years with positive TRAb. TCR sequences were obtained from RNA taken from PBMCs. Sequenced material: peripheral blood mononuclear cells (PBMCs), taken when the disease was refractory, from a patient treated with antithyroid drugs. These receptors were collected from a female donor with Graves disease.

A few counts support this clonotype. V and J are TRBV6-2 or TRBV6-3 and TRBJ1-4, with D possibly TRBD1 on 5 matching bases. In germline, CDR1 is MNHEY, CDR2 SVGEGT. This CDR3 is built from 14 residues. The V and J ends lost 1 base and 7 bases respectively, with 10 bases between them. CDR3 region: CASSYLRQGEKLFF. CDR3 nucleotides: TGTGCCAGCAGTTACTTGCGCCAGGGTGAAAAACTGTTTTTT.

This sequence joins TRBV6-4 and TRBJ2-3; D remains unclear. The germline V gene encodes CDR1 MRHNA and CDR2 SNTAGT. V dropped 2 bases and J dropped 6 bases, with 21 bases sitting between them. The CDR3 consists of 17 residues. DNA of the CDR3: TGTGCCAGCAGTGACGAACCGCAGCGTGGGGATAGGGATACGCAGTATTTT. Its protein is CASSDEPQRGDRDTQYF.

Ten or more counts support this clonotype. The chain has TRBV30 and TRBJ1-1, with D possibly matching TRBD1 (6 bases). With 0 bases removed from V and 0 bases from J, the gap between germline ends came to 11 bases. Per germline, CDR1 GTSNPN and CDR2 SVGIG (reference sequence). The CDR3 has 15 residues. This CDR3 is CAWSVPRTVNTEAFF. CDR3 in DNA: TGTGCCTGGAGTGTCCCGCGGACAGTGAACACTGAAGCTTTCTTT.

This clonotype occurred a few times. This sequence joins TRBV15 and TRBJ2-2; D unclear. Germline V CDR1 and CDR2: LNHNV, YYDKDF (reference sequence). The ends were cut back, 4 bases at V and 7 bases at J, with 7 bases in the middle. CDR3 length: 12 amino acids. Written as DNA, the CDR3 is TGTGCCACCAGCACCCCGGGCGGGGAGCTGTTTTTT. It codes for CATSTPGGELFF.

The chain joins TRBV6-2 or TRBV6-3 to TRBJ1-5, with a tentative D call TRBD1 (5 bases). Trimming stripped 5 bases from V and 7 bases from J, with 21 bases between. Germline CDR1 reads MNHEY; CDR2 reads SVGEGT. The CDR3 runs 16 residues. DNA for the CDR3: TGTGCCAGCAGTGAAGCGGGGCAGAAACTTTCACAGCCCCAGCATTTT. It codes for CASSEAGQKLSQPQHF.

This clonotype was picked up a small number of times. The gene calls are TRBV7-2 and TRBJ2-3, with 12 positions matching TRBD2. Losses at the gene ends were 2 bases for V and 4 bases for J; bases not matched to a gene: 4. The CDR3 sequence is 16 residues long. Germline V lookup: CDR1 SGHTA, CDR2 FQGNSA. CDR3 region: CASSLRLAGAADTQYF. In DNA, the CDR3 is TGTGCCAGCAGCTTAAGACTAGCGGGAGCGGCAGATACGCAGTATTTT.

This clonotype was counted between two and nine times. The gene calls are TRBV4-1 and TRBJ1-6; 10 nucleotides match TRBD1. The CDR3 spans 16 residues. Germline loops: CDR1 MGHRA, CDR2 YSYEKL. The J segment lost 8 bases and the V segment lost 4 bases, leaving 8 bases of the junction unmatched. This CDR3 reads CASSLTSGTGDSPLHF. CDR3 DNA: TGCGCCAGCAGCCTAACGTCCGGGACAGGGGATTCACCCCTCCACTTT.

This rearrangement joins TRBV12-3 or TRBV12-4 to TRBJ1-4; D call uncertain. This CDR3 is built from 13 residues. V shed 9 bases and J shed 4 bases, with 12 bases lying between them. The CDR3 sequence is CASGGEVNEKLFF. The CDR3, as DNA: TGTGCCAGTGGCGGAGAAGTTAATGAAAAACTGTTTTTT.

This clonotype was found many times. The chain links TRBV30 to TRBJ2-7; 7 bases map to TRBD2. The junction had 11 bases not matched to a gene; V was cut back by 3 bases and J by 3 bases. Germline CDR1 is GTSNPN and CDR2 is SVGIG (reference sequence). The CDR3 is 15 amino acids. The CDR3, as DNA: TGTGCCTGGAGCGAATGGGACTACACCGTCTACGAGCAGTACTTC. Residues: CAWSEWDYTVYEQYF.

This clonotype has a count of ten or more. The chain couples TRBV19 to TRBJ2-5; D is perhaps TRBD2 (5 bases). This CDR3 region has 18 residues. CDR1 is LNHDA, CDR2 SQIVND, per germline (reference sequence). Trimming took 4 bases from V and 2 from J, leaving 23 bases between them. The CDR3 protein is CASSRASAPLTGQETQYF. The CDR3, as DNA: TGTGCCAGTAGTAGGGCGAGTGCACCGCTGACGGGACAAGAGACCCAGTACTTC.

This clonotype was seen many times. For the CDR3, the DNA is TGCAGTGCCGTACTTTTAGCGGGAGAATCCTACGAGCAGTACTTC. This translates into CSAVLLAGESYEQYF. The chain employs TRBV20-1 and TRBJ2-7; 9 bases match TRBD2. V shed 6 bases, J shed 1 base, and the junction held 10 bases outside the gene matches. The CDR3 has 15 amino acids. From germline, CDR1 is DFQATT and CDR2 SNEGSKA (reference sequence).

This clonotype was seen a few times. The chain uses TRBV5-1 and TRBJ1-6; the D is unclear. The CDR3 loop spans 15 amino acids. V gave up 5 bases and J gave up 0 bases, with 9 bases separating them. CDR1 and CDR2 from the germline V gene are SGHRS and YFSETQ. Written as DNA, the CDR3 is TGCGCCAGCAGTTCCCTGAGCTCCTATAATTCACCCCTCCACTTT. It is translated as CASSSLSSYNSPLHF.

The chain recombines TRBV18 with TRBJ2-5, with TRBD2 matching 10 bases. Germline lookup yields CDR1 KGHSH and CDR2 LQKENI. The length of the CDR3 is 15 residues. Unmatched junction bases numbered 3, after V lost 3 bases and J lost 2 bases. CDR3: CASSPRTSGQETQYF. DNA of the CDR3: TGTGCCAGCTCACCCAGGACTAGCGGACAAGAGACCCAGTACTTC. The whole variable domain, filled in from reference TRBV18 and TRBJ2-5, reads NAGVMQNPRHLVRRRGQEARLRCSPMKGHSHVYWYRQLPEEGLKFMVYLQKENIIDESGMPKERFSAEFPKEGPSILRIQQVVRGDSAAYFCASSPRTSGQETQYFGPGTRLLVL.

This clonotype occurred a few times. The CDR3 nucleotides read TGCAGTGCTAGTTACACAGGGATGGGGGAGACCCAGTACTTC. It specifies CSASYTGMGETQYF. This chain joins TRBV20-1 and TRBJ2-5, with D possibly being TRBD1 (6 bases). Germline CDR1 and CDR2: DFQATT and SNEGSKA (reference sequence). V shed 3 bases and J shed 5 bases, with 16 bases lying between them. CDR3 size: 14 residues.

The CDR3 DNA follows: TGTGCCTGGAAGTCAGGGGGAACCGGGGAGCTGTTTTTT. Its protein product is CAWKSGGTGELFF. The chain joins TRBV30 to TRBJ2-2, with TRBD1 identical over 7 bases. V lost 4 bases to trimming and J lost 5 bases; unmatched junction nucleotides: 4. The germline gives CDR1 GTSNPN, CDR2 SVGIG (reference sequence). This CDR3 contains 13 residues.

The CDR3 bases are TGTGCCAGCAGCCCGGGACAGGGCCAAAGTGGGACCCAGTACTTC. It translates to CASSPGQGQSGTQYF. This chain joins TRBV7-2 and TRBJ2-5, with TRBD1 matching over 9 bases. The J segment lost 7 bases and the V segment lost 5 bases, leaving 11 bases of the junction unmatched. Germline V gene data show CDR1 as SGHTA and CDR2 as FQGNSA. The CDR3 has 15 residues.

In this sample, this clonotype turned up a few times. Since a much larger clone is just one base distant, this may be a read error. V and J are TRBV29-1 and TRBJ2-5; either TRBD1 or TRBD2 may fit D (6 bases each). With 4 bases removed from V and 9 bases from J, the gap between germline ends came to 18 bases. The germline V gene has CDR1 SQVTM and CDR2 ANQGSEA. The CDR3 has 13 residues. CDR3 sequence reads: CSVVRGAAEAQYF. In nucleotides, the CDR3 is TGCAGCGTTGTTAGGGGGGCTGCGGAGGCCCAGTACTTC.

This clonotype was observed a handful of times. This sequence joins TRBV6-1 and TRBJ1-5; 8 bases line up with TRBD1. In germline, CDR1 is MNHNS, CDR2 SASEGT. V was clipped by 6 bases and J by 7 bases; unmatched bases: 5. There are 13 residues in the CDR3. Here the CDR3 reads CASSSDRGQPQHF. DNA for the CDR3: TGTGCCAGCAGCTCCGACAGGGGCCAGCCCCAGCATTTT.

There are many counts of this clonotype. The chain carries TRBV3-1 and TRBJ2-3, with D unclear. Germline loops: CDR1 LGHDT, CDR2 YNNKEL (reference sequence). The CDR3 extends over 13 amino acids. V was shortened by 1 base and J by 6 bases, with 8 bases between the two germline ends. The CDR3 DNA is TGTGCCAGCAGCCAAGCACTGGGGGATACGCAGTATTTT. Its translation: CASSQALGDTQYF.

The genes are TRBV29-1 and TRBJ1-2; 9 nucleotides match TRBD1. V lost 6 bases and J lost 6; bases outside the gene matches: 8. This CDR3 contains 13 residues. Germline V gene sequence: CDR1 SQVTM, CDR2 ANQGSEA. The CDR3 sequence: CSVGTGIWDGYTF. The CDR3 coding sequence is TGCAGCGTCGGGACAGGGATTTGGGATGGCTACACCTTC.